Each of the 5 T cell receptor beta chains below was sequenced from the same sample in a study of naive and memory T cell subsets. The beta constant-region primer was an equimolar mix of two oligonucleotides covering TRBC1 and TRBC2. The ligated cDNA underwent four PCR rounds using SP2 and nested alpha and beta constant-region primers. One entry per CDR3 protein, called by TCRdb with MiXCR from the UMI-ligation and nested PCR reads. The sample has some 82,000 distinct CDR3 sequences, 9% seen once; the top ten hold 1.2%. Sequenced sample: naive CD8+ T cells from blood. The receptors here all came from a human donor in good health.

This clonotype was observed a handful of times. The DNA for the CDR3 is TGTGCCAGCAGGGTGGAGGCCACCTACAATGAGCAGTTCTTC. Translating it yields CASRVEATYNEQFF. This chain joins TRBV2 and TRBJ2-1; possibly TRBD2 for D (5 bases). Germline V gene sequence: CDR1 SNHLY, CDR2 FYNNEI. Trimming removed 6 bases from V and 2 bases from J, with 11 bases in between. The CDR3 spans 14 residues.

This clonotype occurred a few times. The chain couples TRBV29-1 to TRBJ2-7; 14 nucleotides align to TRBD2. V was pared by 6 bases and J by 4 bases, with 5 bases of the junction left unmatched. There are 14 residues in the CDR3. The V gene's germline CDR1 is SQVTM and CDR2 ANQGSEA. The CDR3: CSVGTSGSGYEQYF. In DNA form, the CDR3 reads TGCAGCGTCGGGACTAGCGGGAGTGGGTACGAGCAGTACTTC.

The CDR3 reads CASSQTSVNNEQFF. CDR3 coding DNA: TGTGCCAGCAGTCAGACTAGCGTTAACAATGAGCAGTTCTTC. This rearrangement joins TRBV6-4 to TRBJ2-1; 8 nucleotides align to TRBD2. The V and J ends lost 5 bases and 5 bases, in that order; junction bases with no gene match: 5. The CDR3 extends over 14 amino acids. The germline V gene encodes CDR1 MRHNA and CDR2 SNTAGT.

The J gene is TRBJ2-7, the V gene TRBV13; D not resolved. The CDR3 covers 15 residues. The germline V gene has CDR1 PRHDT and CDR2 FYEKMQ (reference sequence). The V gene lost 5 bases and the J gene lost 6 bases, with 20 bases spanning the gap. The CDR3 region has the DNA TGTGCCAGCAGCGCCGACAAGGCGCCTCGTGGCGAGCAGTACTTC. The encoded protein is CASSADKAPRGEQYF.

This clonotype has just a few counts. The chain is built from TRBV7-9 and TRBJ2-1; D might be TRBD1 (5 bases). CDR1 is SEHNR, CDR2 FQNEAQ, per germline (reference sequence). V lost 1 base and J 10 bases, leaving 14 bases between the germline ends. The CDR3 has 14 residues. The CDR3 loop reads CASSLDAGIREQFF. The CDR3 DNA sequence: TGTGCCAGCAGCTTAGATGCAGGGATCAGGGAGCAGTTCTTC.